This TCR beta chain was observed in a study of technical replicates of blood from a handful of donors. This CDR3 is built from 21 residues. The germline gives CDR1 SNHLY, CDR2 FYNNEI. V was pared by 4 bases and J by 0 bases, with 27 bases between. Sequenced by immunoSEQ multiplex PCR; TCRdb stores in-frame clones only, minus some. The table includes roughly 93,000 clones, 95% detected once. This clone was seen a single time. The chain has TRBV2 and TRBJ1-4, with a weak D call TRBD1 (6 bases). This TCR came from a human donor in good health. The specimen was T cells isolated from PBMCs. For the CDR3, the DNA is TGTGCCAGCAGTGGGGCTAGGATTTCCCCACAGGGAACCTCAACTAATGAAAAACTGTTTTTT. The encoded protein is CASSGARISPQGTSTNEKLFF.